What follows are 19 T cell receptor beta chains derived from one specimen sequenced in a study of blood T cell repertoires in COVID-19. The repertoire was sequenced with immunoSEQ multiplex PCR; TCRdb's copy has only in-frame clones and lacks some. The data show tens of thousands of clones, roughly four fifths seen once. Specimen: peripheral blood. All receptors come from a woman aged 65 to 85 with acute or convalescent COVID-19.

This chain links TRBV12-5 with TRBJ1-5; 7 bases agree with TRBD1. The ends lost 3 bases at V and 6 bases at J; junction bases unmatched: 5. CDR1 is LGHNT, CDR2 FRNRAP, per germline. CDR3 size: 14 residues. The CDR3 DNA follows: TGTGCTAGTGGTTTAGGCAGGGGGAGTCAGCCCCAGCATTTT. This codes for CASGLGRGSQPQHF.

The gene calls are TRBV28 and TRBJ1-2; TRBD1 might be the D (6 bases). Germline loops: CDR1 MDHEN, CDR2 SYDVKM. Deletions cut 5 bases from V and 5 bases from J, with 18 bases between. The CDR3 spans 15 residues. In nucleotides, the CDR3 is TGTGCCAGCAGTACCCTGGGGGGGGCGCGGTATGGCTACACCTTC. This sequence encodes CASSTLGGARYGYTF.

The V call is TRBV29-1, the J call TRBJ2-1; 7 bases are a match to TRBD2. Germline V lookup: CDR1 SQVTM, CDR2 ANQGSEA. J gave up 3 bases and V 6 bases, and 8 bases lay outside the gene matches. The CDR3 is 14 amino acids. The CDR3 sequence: CSVTSETIYNEQFF. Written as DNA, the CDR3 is TGCAGCGTCACTAGCGAGACTATCTACAATGAGCAGTTCTTC.

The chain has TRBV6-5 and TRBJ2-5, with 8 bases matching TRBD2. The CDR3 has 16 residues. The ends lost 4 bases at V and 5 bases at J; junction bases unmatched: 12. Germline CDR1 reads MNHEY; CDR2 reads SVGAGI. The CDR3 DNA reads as TGTGCCAGCAGTTTCTCCGGGACGGGAGGGCAGGAGACCCAGTACTTC. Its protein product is CASSFSGTGGQETQYF.

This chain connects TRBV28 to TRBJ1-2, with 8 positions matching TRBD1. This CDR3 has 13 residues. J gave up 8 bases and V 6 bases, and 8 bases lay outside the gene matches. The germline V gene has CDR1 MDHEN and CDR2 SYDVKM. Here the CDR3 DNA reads TGTGCCAGCAGCCGGGACAGGCTGGACGGCTACACCTTC. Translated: CASSRDRLDGYTF.

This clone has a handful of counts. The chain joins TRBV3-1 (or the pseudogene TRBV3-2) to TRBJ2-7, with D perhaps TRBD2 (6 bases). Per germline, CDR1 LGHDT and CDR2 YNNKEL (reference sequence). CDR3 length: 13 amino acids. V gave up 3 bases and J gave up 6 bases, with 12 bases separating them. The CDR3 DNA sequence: TGTGCCAGCAGCCACGGGAGATCAGGCGAGCAGTACTTC. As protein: CASSHGRSGEQYF.

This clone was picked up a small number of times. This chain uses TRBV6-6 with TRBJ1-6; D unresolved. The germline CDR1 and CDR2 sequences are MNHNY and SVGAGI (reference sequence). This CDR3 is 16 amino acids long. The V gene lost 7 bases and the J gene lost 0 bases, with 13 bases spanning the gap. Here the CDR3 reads CASTTSGGSYNSPLHF. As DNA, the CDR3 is TGTGCCAGCACCACTTCCGGCGGCTCCTATAATTCACCCCTCCACTTT.

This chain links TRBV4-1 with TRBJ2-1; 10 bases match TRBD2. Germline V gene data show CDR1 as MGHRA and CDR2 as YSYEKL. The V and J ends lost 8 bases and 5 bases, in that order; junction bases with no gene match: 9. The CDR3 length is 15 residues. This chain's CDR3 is CASRLAGVRDNEQFF. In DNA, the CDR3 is TGCGCCAGCCGCCTAGCGGGAGTAAGGGACAATGAGCAGTTCTTC.

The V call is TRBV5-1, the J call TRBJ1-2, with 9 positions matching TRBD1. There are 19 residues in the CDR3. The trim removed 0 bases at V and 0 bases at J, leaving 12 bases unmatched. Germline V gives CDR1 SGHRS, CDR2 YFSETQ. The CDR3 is CASSLGGTGKSSTNYGYTF. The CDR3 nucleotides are TGCGCCAGCAGCTTGGGGGGGACAGGGAAGTCATCGACTAACTATGGCTACACCTTC.

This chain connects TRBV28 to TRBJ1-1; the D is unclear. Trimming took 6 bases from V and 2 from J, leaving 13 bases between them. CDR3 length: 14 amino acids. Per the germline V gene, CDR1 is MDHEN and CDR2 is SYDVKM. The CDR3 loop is CASSYNGGNTEAFF. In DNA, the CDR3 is TGTGCCAGCAGCTACAACGGCGGAAACACTGAAGCTTTCTTT.

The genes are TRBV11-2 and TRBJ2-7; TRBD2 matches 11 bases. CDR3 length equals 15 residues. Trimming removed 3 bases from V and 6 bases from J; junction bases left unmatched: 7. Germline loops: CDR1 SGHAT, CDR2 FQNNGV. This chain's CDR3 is CASSFSTSGISEQYF. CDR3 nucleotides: TGTGCCAGCAGCTTTTCGACTAGCGGGATTTCCGAGCAGTACTTC.

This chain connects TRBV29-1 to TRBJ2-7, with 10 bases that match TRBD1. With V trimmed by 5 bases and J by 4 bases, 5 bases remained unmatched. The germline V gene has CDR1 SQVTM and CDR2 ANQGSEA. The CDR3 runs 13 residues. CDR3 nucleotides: TGCAGCGTTTCAGGGACAGGGGTTTACGAGCAGTACTTC. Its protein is CSVSGTGVYEQYF.

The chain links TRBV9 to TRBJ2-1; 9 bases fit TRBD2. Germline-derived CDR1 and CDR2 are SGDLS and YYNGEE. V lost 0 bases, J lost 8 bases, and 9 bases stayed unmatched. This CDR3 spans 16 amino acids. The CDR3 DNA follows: TGTGCCAGCAGCGTAGGGCGGGAGGGCCACTTGGATGAGCAGTTCTTC. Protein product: CASSVGREGHLDEQFF. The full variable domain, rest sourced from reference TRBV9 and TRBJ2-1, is DSGVTQTPKHLITATGQRVTLRCSPRSGDLSVYWYQQSLDQGLQFLIQYYNGEERAKGNILERFSAQQFPDLHSELNLSSLELGDSALYFCASSVGREGHLDEQFFGPGTRLTVL.

The CDR3 loop reads CASSLLAGGGSYNEQFF. CDR3 in DNA: TGTGCCAGCAGTCTCCTAGCCGGGGGAGGATCCTACAATGAGCAGTTCTTC. The genes are TRBV6-6 and TRBJ2-1; TRBD2 is a possible D gene (6 bases). This CDR3 region has 17 residues. Germline V CDR1 and CDR2: MNHNY, SVGAGI (reference sequence). V was clipped by 5 bases and J by 1 base, with 18 bases between them.

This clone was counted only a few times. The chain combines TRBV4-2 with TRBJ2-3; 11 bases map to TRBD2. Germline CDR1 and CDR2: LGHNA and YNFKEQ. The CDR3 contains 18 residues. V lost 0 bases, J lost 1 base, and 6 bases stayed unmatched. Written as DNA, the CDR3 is TGTGCCAGCAGCCAAGAGATAGCGGGAGGGCCTGGCACAGATACGCAGTATTTT. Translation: CASSQEIAGGPGTDTQYF.

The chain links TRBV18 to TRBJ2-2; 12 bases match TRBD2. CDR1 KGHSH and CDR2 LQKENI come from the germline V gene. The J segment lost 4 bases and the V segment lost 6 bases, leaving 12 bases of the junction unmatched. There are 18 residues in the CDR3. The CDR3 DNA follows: TGTGCCAGCTCCCGGAGGACTAGCGGGAACCCGTCCACCGGGGAGCTGTTTTTT. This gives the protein CASSRRTSGNPSTGELFF.

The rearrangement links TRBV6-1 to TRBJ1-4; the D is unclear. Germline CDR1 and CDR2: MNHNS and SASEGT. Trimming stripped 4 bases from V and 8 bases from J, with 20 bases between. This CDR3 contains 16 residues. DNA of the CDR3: TGTGCCAGCAGTGGGGCGATGAGAAACAGAGGGGAAAAACTGTTTTTT. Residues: CASSGAMRNRGEKLFF.

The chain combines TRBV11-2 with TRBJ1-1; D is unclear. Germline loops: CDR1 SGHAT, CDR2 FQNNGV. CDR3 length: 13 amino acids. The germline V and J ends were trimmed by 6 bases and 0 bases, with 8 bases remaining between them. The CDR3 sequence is CASRFRLNTEAFF. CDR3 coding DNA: TGTGCCAGCAGGTTCAGATTGAACACTGAAGCTTTCTTT.

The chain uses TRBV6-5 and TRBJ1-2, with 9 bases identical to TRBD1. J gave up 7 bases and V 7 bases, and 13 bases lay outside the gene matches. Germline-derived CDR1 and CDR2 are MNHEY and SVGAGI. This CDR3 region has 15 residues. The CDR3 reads CASTVGDRESSGYTF. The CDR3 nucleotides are TGTGCCAGCACCGTGGGGGACAGGGAATCGAGTGGCTACACCTTC.